This T cell receptor (beta chain) was identified during a study of identical twins. CDR1 is SNHLY, CDR2 FYNNEI, per germline. Trimming cost V 8 bases and J 4 bases; bases outside gene matches: 15. CDR3 size: 17 residues. TCRdb recomputed calls from the 5' RACE reads with MiXCR, one row per CDR3 protein. The data hold 450,000 or so distinct CDR3 sequences, with approximately 15% observed a single time. Findings and caveats of the study: Instead of following the same donors, the conclusions were based on cross-sectional statistical analysis. Invariant T cells like MAIT and iNKT could partly confound the zero-insertion analyses.

Notes on this clonotype: The antigen is unknown.

These data were also reused for a study on yellow fever vaccine responses in identical twins.

Material: CD4+ T cells sorted from blood. The chain employs TRBV2 and TRBJ2-7, with 12 bases that match TRBD2. This receptor was identified in a woman in her late teens or twenties in good health. CDR3 sequence (DNA): TGTGCCAGCGGGATGGAATGGACTAGCGGGAAACAATACGAGCAGTACTTC. Its protein product is CASGMEWTSGKQYEQYF.